Below, 23 T cell receptor beta chains from the same sample are listed, as sequenced in a study of blood T cell repertoires in COVID-19 (dated by TCRdb to 2018 to 2021). To prepare the library, the immunoSEQ multiplex PCR assay was applied. TCRdb took this table from immuneACCESS and kept in-frame rearrangements with V and J called. Such tables lack part of the clones; where checked against another copy, unresolved V genes explain under half of the gap, and the rest is unexplained. This sample gives roughly 120,000 clones in total; 85% of them show up just once. The ten biggest clones cover approximately 10% of the sample. The sequencing sample was made of peripheral blood. These receptors were taken from a man at least 80 years old with acute or convalescent COVID-19.

The chain uses TRBV18 and TRBJ2-5, with a tentative D call TRBD2 (6 bases). V was trimmed by 6 bases and J by 3 bases, leaving 11 bases between them. The CDR3 is made up of 13 amino acids. The V gene's germline CDR1 is KGHSH and CDR2 LQKENI. CDR3 coding DNA: TGTGCCAGCTCCCCCCAGCGGGAAGAGACCCAGTACTTC. The encoded protein is CASSPQREETQYF.

The V gene is TRBV12-3 or TRBV12-4, the J gene TRBJ2-5; possible D gene TRBD1, 6 bases. The CDR3 extends over 13 amino acids. V dropped 4 bases and J dropped 7 bases, with 13 bases sitting between them. The CDR3 DNA sequence: TGTGCCAGCAGTTCCCAGGCCAGGGGGACCCAGTACTTC. It yields the protein CASSSQARGTQYF.

The chain is built from TRBV18 and TRBJ2-7; 7 positions match TRBD2. The CDR3 sequence is 15 residues long. CDR1 is KGHSH and CDR2 is LQKENI in the germline V gene. The V segment lost 5 bases and the J segment 3 bases; nucleotides outside the gene matches: 10. In nucleotides, the CDR3 is TGTGCCAGCTCAAAAGGGAGGGAGGGCCTCTACGAGCAGTACTTC. Protein: CASSKGREGLYEQYF.

This chain joins TRBV3-1 (or the pseudogene TRBV3-2) and TRBJ1-6, with D possibly matching TRBD1 (6 bases). The CDR3 is 12 amino acids. CDR1 and CDR2 (germline): LGHDT, YNNKEL (reference sequence). Trimming shortened V by 8 bases and J by 9 bases, and 11 bases separated the two germline ends. The CDR3 nucleotides read TGTGCCAGCGGGGGGGCTGGTTCACCCCTCCACTTT. It codes for CASGGAGSPLHF.

The chain is built from TRBV30 and TRBJ2-3; TRBD2 might be the D (5 bases). The CDR3 length is 11 residues. Germline V lookup: CDR1 GTSNPN, CDR2 SVGIG (reference sequence). Trimming removed 5 bases at V and 2 bases at J, with 5 bases between. The CDR3: CAWDYTDTQYF. CDR3 nucleotide sequence: TGTGCCTGGGACTACACAGATACGCAGTATTTT.

V gene TRBV5-5 combines with J gene TRBJ2-5; possible D gene TRBD2, 6 bases. The germline gives CDR1 SGHKS, CDR2 YYEKEE (reference sequence). V was clipped by 3 bases and J by 4 bases, with 13 bases between them. The CDR3 covers 14 residues. CDR3 loop: CASSSRESRETQYF. CDR3 DNA sequence: TGTGCCAGCAGCTCCCGGGAGTCCCGAGAGACCCAGTACTTC.

The rearrangement joins TRBV2 to TRBJ1-1; 7 nucleotides align to TRBD1. The CDR3 is 15 amino acids. V shed 4 bases and J 4 bases; nucleotides not matched to a gene: 9. The V gene's germline CDR1 is SNHLY and CDR2 FYNNEI. In DNA, the CDR3 is TGTGCCAGCAGTGCAGCGGACAGGAGTGGCACTGAAGCTTTCTTT. Protein product: CASSAADRSGTEAFF.

This clone has only one observation. The chain recombines TRBV19 with TRBJ1-2; D not certain. CDR3 length: 13 residues. Germline V gene data show CDR1 as LNHDA and CDR2 as SQIVND (reference sequence). The V gene lost 4 bases and the J gene lost 10 bases, with 16 bases spanning the gap. The CDR3 region has the DNA TGTGCCAGTAGTAGTCGAGGATGGGAGTACTACACCTTC. It codes for CASSSRGWEYYTF.

The V gene is TRBV12-3 or TRBV12-4, the J gene TRBJ1-2; tentatively, D is TRBD1 (6 bases). This CDR3 has 13 amino acids. With 6 bases removed from V and 1 base from J, the gap between germline ends came to 9 bases. For the CDR3, the DNA is TGTGCCAGCAGACAGGGAATTAACTATGGCTACACCTTC. It codes for CASRQGINYGYTF.

The rearrangement uses TRBV30 and TRBJ2-2; 8 bases map to TRBD2. The CDR3 is 15 residues long. From germline, CDR1 is GTSNPN and CDR2 SVGIG (reference sequence). The J segment lost 6 bases and the V segment lost 3 bases, leaving 9 bases of the junction unmatched. The CDR3 DNA reads as TGTGCCTGGAGCAGACTAGCGTTGGACGCCGGGGAGCTGTTTTTT. Protein: CAWSRLALDAGELFF.

The chain joins TRBV2 to TRBJ2-3, with 9 bases matching TRBD2. The CDR3 contains 14 residues. The J segment lost 3 bases and the V segment lost 5 bases, leaving 3 bases of the junction unmatched. Germline CDR1 is SNHLY and CDR2 is FYNNEI. The DNA for the CDR3 is TGTGCCAGCAGTCCTAGCGGGGTAACAGATACGCAGTATTTT. This encodes CASSPSGVTDTQYF.

V usage is TRBV27 and J usage is TRBJ1-6; D possibly corresponds to TRBD1 (6 bases). The germline CDR1 and CDR2 sequences are MNHEY and SMNVEV (reference sequence). CDR3 length equals 15 residues. V was clipped by 5 bases and J by 4 bases, with 12 bases between them. CDR3 sequence: CASSGKDSYNSPLHF. The DNA of the CDR3 is TGTGCCAGCAGTGGTAAGGACAGTTATAATTCACCCCTCCACTTT.

The rearrangement joins TRBV24-1 to TRBJ2-2; the match to TRBD1 covers 7 bases. V shed 5 bases and J 5 bases; nucleotides not matched to a gene: 10. Germline CDR1 and CDR2: KGHDR and SFDVKD. This CDR3 region has 16 residues. CDR3 bases: TGTGCCACCAGTGGCTCAACAGGGGTCGGGACCGGGGAGCTGTTTTTT. This gives the protein CATSGSTGVGTGELFF.

CDR3 loop: CASSPLGTGYNEQFF. Written as DNA, the CDR3 is TGTGCCAGCTCACCATTAGGGACAGGGTACAATGAGCAGTTCTTC. The rearrangement uses TRBV18 and TRBJ2-1; 9 positions agree with TRBD1. Germline assignment: CDR1 KGHSH and CDR2 LQKENI. This CDR3 is built from 15 residues. Trimming cost V 2 bases and J 4 bases; bases outside gene matches: 3.

This clone was picked up a small number of times. The J gene is TRBJ1-2, the V gene TRBV12-5; the match to TRBD1 covers 10 bases. CDR1 and CDR2 from the germline V gene are LGHNT and FRNRAP. V lost 7 bases, J lost 2 bases, and 10 bases stayed unmatched. This CDR3 is 16 amino acids long. The CDR3 loop is CASDTWTGGSNYGYTF. In nucleotides, the CDR3 is TGTGCTAGTGATACATGGACAGGGGGTTCCAACTATGGCTACACCTTC.

The chain has TRBV7-2 and TRBJ1-5, with D possibly being TRBD1 (6 bases). V lost 0 bases and J 6 bases, leaving 12 bases between the germline ends. This CDR3 is built from 15 residues. From germline, CDR1 is SGHTA and CDR2 FQGNSA. CDR3 nucleotide sequence: TGTGCCAGCAGCTTAGCACAGGGAACGGGTCAGCCCCAGCATTTT. Protein sequence: CASSLAQGTGQPQHF.

This clone was recorded only once. V gene TRBV11-2 combines with J gene TRBJ1-4; D possibly corresponds to TRBD1 (6 bases). The CDR3 covers 15 residues. Germline-derived CDR1 and CDR2 are SGHAT and FQNNGV. Trimming removed 5 bases from V and 7 bases from J, with 17 bases in between. Here the CDR3 DNA reads TGTGCCAGCAGCACCCGGGACACAGGACCTGAAAAACTGTTTTTT. This sequence encodes CASSTRDTGPEKLFF.

This clone was recorded a few times. The rearrangement links TRBV15 to TRBJ2-5, with 14 bases aligning to TRBD2. The CDR3 has 21 residues. V lost 3 bases to trimming and J lost 5 bases; unmatched junction nucleotides: 20. Germline V lookup: CDR1 LNHNV, CDR2 YYDKDF (reference sequence). The CDR3 DNA reads TGTGCCACCAGCAGGCAAGGGACTAGCGGGAGCCCCGGTACTTTTTTCGAGACCCAGTACTTC. It is translated as CATSRQGTSGSPGTFFETQYF.

The gene calls are TRBV5-1 and TRBJ2-1; 10 bases map to TRBD1. CDR3 length equals 16 residues. Per germline, CDR1 SGHRS and CDR2 YFSETQ. The V and J ends lost 9 bases and 7 bases, in that order; junction bases with no gene match: 16. The CDR3 region has the DNA TGCGCCAAGCCGGGACAGGGGATTTCGGGGCTAAATGAGCAGTTCTTC. This codes for CAKPGQGISGLNEQFF.

This chain joins TRBV7-9 and TRBJ2-3; D not certain. Per germline, CDR1 SEHNR and CDR2 FQNEAQ (reference sequence). V was shortened by 7 bases and J by 3 bases, with 11 bases between the two germline ends. This CDR3 has 13 residues. DNA of the CDR3: TGTGCCAGCAACCCCCTGGAGACAGATACGCAGTATTTT. Its protein product is CASNPLETDTQYF.

The CDR3 DNA is TGCGCCAGCAGCTTGGTCAGGGATGAGCAGTTCTTC. It translates to CASSLVRDEQFF. The chain employs TRBV5-1 and TRBJ2-1; maybe TRBD1 (5 bases). Deletions cut 0 bases from V and 8 bases from J, with 6 bases between. This CDR3 region has 12 residues. Germline loops: CDR1 SGHRS, CDR2 YFSETQ.

This clone was counted a single time. This chain connects TRBV30 to TRBJ1-1; 8 bases match TRBD1. This CDR3 is built from 12 residues. The germline V gene has CDR1 GTSNPN and CDR2 SVGIG (reference sequence). The CDR3 loop is CALDRVNTEAFF. As DNA, the CDR3 is TGTGCTTTGGACAGGGTAAACACTGAAGCTTTCTTT.

CDR3 bases: TGTGCCAGCAGCGTAGGTGGTATAGCCAATGAAAAACTGTTTTTT. It yields the protein CASSVGGIANEKLFF. The V gene is TRBV9, the J gene TRBJ1-4; D ambiguous. Trimming took off 0 bases at V and 5 bases at J, with 11 bases between the two ends. Germline V lookup: CDR1 SGDLS, CDR2 YYNGEE. This CDR3 is 15 amino acids long.